This TCR beta chain is from a study of blood T cell repertoires in COVID-19. Study-level information: The United States, Italy and Spain were the sources of the acute and convalescent COVID-19 samples. Sources were T cells, B-cell-depleted T cells, or PBMCs; the material itself was cDNA or gDNA.

Germline CDR1 and CDR2: SGHNT and YENEEA. This CDR3 comprises 14 residues. With V trimmed by 5 bases and J by 5 bases, 9 bases remained unmatched. In the original analysis: From reference gene primer amplification, estimates of nucleated cell counts were derived. Method: immunoSEQ multiplex PCR; TCRdb's copy keeps in-frame clones and lacks some. V and J calls plus clone size are reproduced from that table; the DNA served to infer D and trimming. The sample includes fewer than 120,000 clones, 65% to 90% of them seen just once. V usage is TRBV11-3 and J usage is TRBJ2-7; 7 bases align to TRBD2. Sequencing was carried out using peripheral blood. This receptor was obtained from a woman aged 60-75 years with acute or convalescent COVID-19. The CDR3 bases are TGTGCCAGCAGCGATACCAGGGCGGGGGACGAGCAGTACTTC. Translating it yields CASSDTRAGDEQYF. Looking up the rest from reference TRBV11-3 and TRBJ2-7 gives the full variable domain: EAGVVQSPRYKIIEKKQPVAFWCNPISGHNTLYWYLQNLGQGPELLIRYENEEAVDDSQLPKDRFSAERLKGVDSTLKIQPAELGDSAVYLCASSDTRAGDEQYFGPGTRLTVT.